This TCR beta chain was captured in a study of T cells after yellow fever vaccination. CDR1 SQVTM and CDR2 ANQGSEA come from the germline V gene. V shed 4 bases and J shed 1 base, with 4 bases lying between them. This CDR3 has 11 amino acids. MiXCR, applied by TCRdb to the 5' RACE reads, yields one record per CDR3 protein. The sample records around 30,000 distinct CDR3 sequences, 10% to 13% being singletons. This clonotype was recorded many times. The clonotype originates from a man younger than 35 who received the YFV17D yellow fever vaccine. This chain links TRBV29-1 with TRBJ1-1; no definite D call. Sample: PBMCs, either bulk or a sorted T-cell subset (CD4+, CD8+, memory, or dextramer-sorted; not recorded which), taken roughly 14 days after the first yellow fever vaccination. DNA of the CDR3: TGCAGCGTTGCAAGGAACACTGAAGCTTTCTTT. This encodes CSVARNTEAFF. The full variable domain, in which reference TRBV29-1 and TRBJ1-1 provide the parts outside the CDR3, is SAVISQKPSRDICQRGTSLTIQCQVDSQVTMMFWYRQQPGQSLTLIATANQGSEATYESGFVIDKFPISRPNLTFSTLTVSNMSPEDSSIYLCSVARNTEAFFGQGTRLTVV.